This TCR beta chain was identified in a study of T cell changes during pregnancy in multiple sclerosis. Assay: immunoSEQ multiplex PCR; the TCRdb copy retains only in-frame clones and omits some. The table records 95,000 to 100,000 clones, 92% of them present only once. The CDR3 has 15 residues. Trimming took 0 bases from V and 8 from J; bases not matched to a gene: 6. Per germline, CDR1 MNHEY and CDR2 SVGAGI. This clone was detected once. This sample comprised peripheral blood, obtained after pregnancy. The TCR sequence derives from a female donor in good health, enrolled as a control in a pregnancy study. The chain uses TRBV6-5 and TRBJ2-1, with TRBD1 matching 8 bases. In DNA, the CDR3 is TGTGCCAGCAGTTACTCGAGGACAGGGTGGTATGAGCAGTTCTTC. It encodes CASSYSRTGWYEQFF.